This T cell receptor beta chain came from a study of blood T cell repertoires in COVID-19. This clone has only a few counts. The CDR3 is 14 amino acids. V was cut by 1 base and J by 7 bases, with 11 bases left in between. From germline, CDR1 is SGHTA and CDR2 FQGNSA. Repertoires were generated with immunoSEQ multiplex PCR, while TCRdb's copy carries only in-frame clones and drops some. The sample records 100,000 to 150,000 clones, about 88% being singletons. Sequenced material: peripheral blood. V is TRBV7-2 and J is TRBJ2-1; possible D gene TRBD2, 6 bases. The clonotype originates from a woman older than 75 with acute or convalescent COVID-19. This chain's CDR3 is CASSLDSGGNEQFF. The CDR3 nucleotides are TGTGCCAGCAGCTTAGATTCCGGGGGAAATGAGCAGTTCTTC. Drawing the rest from reference TRBV7-2 and TRBJ2-1, the complete variable domain is GAGVSQSPSNKVTEKGKDVELRCDPISGHTALYWYRQSLGQGLEFLIYFQGNSAPDKSGLPSDRFSAERTGGSVSTLTIQRTQQEDSAVYLCASSLDSGGNEQFFGPGTRLTVL.